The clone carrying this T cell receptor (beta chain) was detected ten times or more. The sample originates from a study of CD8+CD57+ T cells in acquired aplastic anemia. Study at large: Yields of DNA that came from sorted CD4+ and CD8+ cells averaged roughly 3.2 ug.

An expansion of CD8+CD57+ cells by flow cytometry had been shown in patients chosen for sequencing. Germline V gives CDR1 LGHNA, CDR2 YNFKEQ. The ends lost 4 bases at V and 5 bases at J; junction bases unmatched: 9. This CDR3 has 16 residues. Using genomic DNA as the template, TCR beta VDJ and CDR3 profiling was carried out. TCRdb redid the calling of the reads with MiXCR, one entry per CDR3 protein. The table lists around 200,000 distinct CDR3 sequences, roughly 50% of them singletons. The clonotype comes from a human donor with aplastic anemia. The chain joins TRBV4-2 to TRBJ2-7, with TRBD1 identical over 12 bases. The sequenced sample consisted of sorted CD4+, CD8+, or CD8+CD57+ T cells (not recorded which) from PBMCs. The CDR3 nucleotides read TGTGCCAGCAGCCGAACGGGACAGGGGGCAGGGGACGAGCAGTACTTC. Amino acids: CASSRTGQGAGDEQYF.